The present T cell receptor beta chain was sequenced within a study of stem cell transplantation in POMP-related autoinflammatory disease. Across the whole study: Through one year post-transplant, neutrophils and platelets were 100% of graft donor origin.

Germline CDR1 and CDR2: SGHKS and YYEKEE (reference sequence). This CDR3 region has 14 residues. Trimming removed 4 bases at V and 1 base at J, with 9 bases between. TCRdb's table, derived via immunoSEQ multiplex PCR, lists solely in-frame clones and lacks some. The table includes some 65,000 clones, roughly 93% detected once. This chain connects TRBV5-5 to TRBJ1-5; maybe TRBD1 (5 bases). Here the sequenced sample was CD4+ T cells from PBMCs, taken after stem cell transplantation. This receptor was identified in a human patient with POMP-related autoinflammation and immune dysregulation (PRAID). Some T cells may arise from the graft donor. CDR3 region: CASSPGISNQPQHF. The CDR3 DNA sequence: TGTGCCAGCAGCCCAGGGATCAGCAATCAGCCCCAGCATTTT.